A selection of T cell receptor beta chains follows, all from one sample in a study of cytomegalovirus exposure and HLA in healthy donors. TCRdb's copy holds only in-frame clones and misses some; the assay was immunoSEQ multiplex PCR. The data show 150,000 to 170,000 clones, roughly 80% seen once. Sequencing was done on a sample of PBMCs. The receptors derive from a man between 25 and 39 years old in good health and CMV-seropositive. Each CDR3 is given with its conserved first and last residue. A row's size may be missing; if present it is once, few, many or a size class.

v_gene	abundance	j_gene	CDR3aa
TRBV5-1	.	TRBJ2-7	CASSFNPGDREAYEQYF
TRBV7-2	.	TRBJ2-1	CASSLDPAREQFF
TRBV27	.	TRBJ1-1	CASSPSLGQGANTEAFF
TRBV11-2	few	TRBJ1-2	CASSLDGGAFYGYTF
TRBV7-9	few	TRBJ1-2	CASSLGQGDYGYTF
TRBV29-1	.	TRBJ2-1	CGSGGRVGNEQFF
TRBV9	.	TRBJ2-3	CASSTSGQGRSTDTQYF
TRBV5-1	.	TRBJ1-3	CASSFRTGAGNTIYF
TRBV7-2	.	TRBJ2-3	CASSLGDRVTDTQYF
TRBV5-1	.	TRBJ2-2	CASTISREKSGELFF
TRBV6-1	.	TRBJ1-5	CASRERGASNQPQHF
TRBV27	.	TRBJ2-7	CASSLSLGTRDYEQYF
TRBV27	.	TRBJ1-3	CASSLQGRSGNTIYF
TRBV15	.	TRBJ2-7	CATSKDRGPYEQYF
TRBV29-1	.	TRBJ1-5	CSVLLGTANQPQHF
TRBV7-2	.	TRBJ2-5	CASGPYQETQYF
TRBV27	once	TRBJ2-1	CASSSGTGLYNEQFF
TRBV28	.	TRBJ1-4	CASSLYSHGREKLFF
TRBV13	few	TRBJ1-2	CASSDRGYGYTF
TRBV30	.	TRBJ2-5	CAWGGGTKLDQETQYF
TRBV18	few	TRBJ2-3	CASSAASTDTQYF
TRBV30	few	TRBJ2-5	CAWGPWGVEEETQYF
TRBV5-6	once	TRBJ1-5	CASSLSKFNQPQHF
TRBV11-2	few	TRBJ2-1	CASRPDTEREQFF